This entry is about one T cell receptor (beta chain). Its antigen remains unidentified. The source of the sample is a study of beta chain features in type 1 diabetes. Investigators reverse transcribed all isolated RNA, so they sequenced expressed TCRB transcripts. The method was immunoSEQ multiplex PCR; TCRdb's version includes in-frame clones alone and lacks a portion of them. The profile covers 630,000 or so clones, with over 13% appearing a single time and less than 0.04% taken by the ten largest. It was one heparinised blood draw, averaging around 120 mL, that each donor gave. Broader study findings: Comparison showed that naive, central memory and Treg TCRB repertoires appeared more similar among patients than among healthy donors. There was a moderate but significant shortening of TCRB CDR3s in all four CD4+ subsets of Type 1 diabetes patients. Sequencing the cDNA could make cells with high TCR expression show up more than they should. Insertions were fewer and deletions more numerous at VDJ junctions in type 1 diabetes patients.

This clonotype originated in a man between 18 and 29 years old with type 1 diabetes. The specimen was naive CD4+ T cells from blood.

In DNA, the CDR3 is TGCGCCAGCAGCCTGGGGACAGGGGTAAACGAGCAGTACTTC. Amino acids: CASSLGTGVNEQYF. The V and J genes are TRBV4-3 and TRBJ2-7, with 10 bases that match TRBD1. The ends lost 4 bases at V and 5 bases at J; junction bases unmatched: 5. The germline gives CDR1 LGHNA, CDR2 YSLEER. This CDR3 has 14 residues.